The sample holds one count of the clone carrying this TCR beta chain. The antigen remains unidentified. A junction boundary mismatches the germline segment, possibly from a read error. MiXCR, applied by TCRdb to the 5' RACE reads, yields one record per CDR3 protein. The data hold 550,000 to 700,000 distinct CDR3 sequences, with nearly 10% observed a single time. These data come from a study of identical twins. Study conclusions and caveats: Zero-insertion analyses might be partly confounded by invariant T cells like MAIT and iNKT. The study based its conclusions on cross-sectional statistical analysis and did not follow the same donors.

The CDR3 runs 13 residues. Germline loops: CDR1 SSHAT, CDR2 FNYEAQ (reference sequence). Healthy Caucasians provided all donations. The data also belong to a second study, concerning yellow fever vaccine responses in identical twins.

The TCR was taken from a woman aged 18-29 years in good health. The genes are TRBV7-7 and TRBJ2-1, with D uncertain. Sequencing was performed on PBMCs. CDR3 loop: CASSVAYWDEQFF. CDR3 nucleotides: TGTGCTAGCAGCGTAGCATACTGGGATGAGCAGTTCTTC.